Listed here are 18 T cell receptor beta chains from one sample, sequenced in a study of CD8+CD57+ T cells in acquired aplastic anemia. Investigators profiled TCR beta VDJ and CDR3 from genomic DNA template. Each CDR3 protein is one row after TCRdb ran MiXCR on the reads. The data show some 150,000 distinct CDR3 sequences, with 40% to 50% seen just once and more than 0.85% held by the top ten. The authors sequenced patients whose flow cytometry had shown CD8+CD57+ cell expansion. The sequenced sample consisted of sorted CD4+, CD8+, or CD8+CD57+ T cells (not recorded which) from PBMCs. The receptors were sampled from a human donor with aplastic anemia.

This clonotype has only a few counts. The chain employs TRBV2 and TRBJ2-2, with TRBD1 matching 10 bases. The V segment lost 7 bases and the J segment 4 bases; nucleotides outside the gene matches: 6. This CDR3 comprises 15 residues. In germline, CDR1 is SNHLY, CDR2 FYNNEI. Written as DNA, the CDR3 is TGTGCCAGCACCCCCGGGACAGGGGCCACCGGGGAGCTGTTTTTT. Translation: CASTPGTGATGELFF.

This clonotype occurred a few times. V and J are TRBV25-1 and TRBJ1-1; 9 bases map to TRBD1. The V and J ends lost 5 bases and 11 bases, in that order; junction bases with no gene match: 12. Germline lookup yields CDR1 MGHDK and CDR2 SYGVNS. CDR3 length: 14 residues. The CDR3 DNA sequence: TGTGCCAGCAGTTACGCGGGACAGGGCTCGATGGCTTTCTTT. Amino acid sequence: CASSYAGQGSMAFF.

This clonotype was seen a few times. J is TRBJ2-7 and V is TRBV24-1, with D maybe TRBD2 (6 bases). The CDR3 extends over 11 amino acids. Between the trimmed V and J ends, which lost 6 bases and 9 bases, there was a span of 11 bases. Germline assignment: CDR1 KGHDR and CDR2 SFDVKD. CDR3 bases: TGTGCCACCAGTTTTGCGGGACGGCAGTACTTC. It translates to CATSFAGRQYF.

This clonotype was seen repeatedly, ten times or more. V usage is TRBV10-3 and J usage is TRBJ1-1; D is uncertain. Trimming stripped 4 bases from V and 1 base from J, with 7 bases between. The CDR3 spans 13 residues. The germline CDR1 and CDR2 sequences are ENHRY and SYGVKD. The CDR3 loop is CAISADPNTEAFF. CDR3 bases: TGTGCCATCAGTGCGGACCCGAACACTGAAGCTTTCTTT.

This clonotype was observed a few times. The CDR3: CASSTDRGRRNYGYTF. CDR3 nucleotides: TGTGCCAGCAGCACGGACAGGGGGCGCCGTAACTATGGCTACACCTTC. The rearrangement links TRBV6-1 to TRBJ1-2, with 11 positions matching TRBD1. Germline CDR1 and CDR2: MNHNS and SASEGT. The length of the CDR3 is 16 residues. The junction had 7 bases not matched to a gene; V was cut back by 6 bases and J by 1 base.

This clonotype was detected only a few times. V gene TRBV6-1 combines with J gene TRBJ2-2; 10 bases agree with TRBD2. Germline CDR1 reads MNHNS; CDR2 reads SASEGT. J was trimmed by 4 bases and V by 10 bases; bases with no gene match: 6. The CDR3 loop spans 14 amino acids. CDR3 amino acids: CATSGGVPTGELFF. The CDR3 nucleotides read TGTGCCACGAGCGGGGGGGTCCCCACCGGGGAGCTGTTTTTT.

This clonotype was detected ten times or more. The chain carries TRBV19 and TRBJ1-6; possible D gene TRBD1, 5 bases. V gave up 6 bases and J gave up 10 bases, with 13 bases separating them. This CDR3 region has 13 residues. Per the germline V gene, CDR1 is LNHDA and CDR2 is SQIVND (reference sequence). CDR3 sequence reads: CASRTTGGSPLHF. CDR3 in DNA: TGTGCCAGTAGAACAACAGGCGGCTCACCCCTCCACTTT.

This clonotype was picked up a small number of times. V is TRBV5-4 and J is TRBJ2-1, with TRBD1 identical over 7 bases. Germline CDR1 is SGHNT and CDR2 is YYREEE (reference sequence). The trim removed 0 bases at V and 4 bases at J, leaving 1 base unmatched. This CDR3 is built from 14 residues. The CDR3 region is CASSLEGAYNEQFF. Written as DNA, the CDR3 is TGTGCCAGCAGCTTGGAGGGGGCATACAATGAGCAGTTCTTC. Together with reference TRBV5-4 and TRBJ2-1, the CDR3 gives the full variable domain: ETGVTQSPTHLIKTRGQQVTLRCSSQSGHNTVSWYQQALGQGPQFIFQYYREEENGRGNFPPRFSGLQFPNYSSELNVNALELDDSALYLCASSLEGAYNEQFFGPGTRLTVL.

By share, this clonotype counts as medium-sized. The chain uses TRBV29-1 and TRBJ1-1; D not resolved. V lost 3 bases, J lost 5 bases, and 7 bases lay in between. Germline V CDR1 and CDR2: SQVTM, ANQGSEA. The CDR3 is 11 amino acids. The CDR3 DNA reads TGCAGCGTTGAGTGGATAACTGAAGCTTTCTTT. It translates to CSVEWITEAFF.

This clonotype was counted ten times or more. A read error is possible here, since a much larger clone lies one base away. The CDR3 loop is CSVGRGADTGELFF. DNA of the CDR3: TGCAGCGTTGGACGAGGTGCGGACACCGGGGAGCTGTTTTTT. This chain uses TRBV29-1 with TRBJ2-2, with unresolved D. The V and J ends lost 4 bases and 3 bases respectively, with 12 bases between them. Germline V CDR1 and CDR2: SQVTM, ANQGSEA. The CDR3 runs 14 residues.

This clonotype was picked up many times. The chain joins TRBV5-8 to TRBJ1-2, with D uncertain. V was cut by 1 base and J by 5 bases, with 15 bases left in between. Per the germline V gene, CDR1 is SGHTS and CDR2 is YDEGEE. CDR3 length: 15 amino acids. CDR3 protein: CASSLNQPSSYGYTF. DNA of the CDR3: TGTGCCAGCAGCTTGAACCAGCCAAGCTCTTATGGCTACACCTTC.

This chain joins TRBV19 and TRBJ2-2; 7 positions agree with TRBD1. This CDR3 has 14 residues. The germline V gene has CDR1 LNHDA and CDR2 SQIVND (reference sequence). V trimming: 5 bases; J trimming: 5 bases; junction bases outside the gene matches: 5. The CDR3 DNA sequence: TGTGCCAGTAGTGGGGACAGACTAACCGGGGAGCTGTTTTTT. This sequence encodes CASSGDRLTGELFF.

This CDR3 reads CSASRRLSNQPQHF. As DNA, the CDR3 is TGCAGTGCTAGCCGGCGGCTTAGCAATCAGCCCCAGCATTTT. The chain carries TRBV20-1 and TRBJ1-5, with D unclear. This CDR3 region has 14 residues. V gave up 3 bases and J gave up 0 bases, with 9 bases separating them. Germline V gene lookup returns CDR1 DFQATT and CDR2 SNEGSKA (reference sequence).

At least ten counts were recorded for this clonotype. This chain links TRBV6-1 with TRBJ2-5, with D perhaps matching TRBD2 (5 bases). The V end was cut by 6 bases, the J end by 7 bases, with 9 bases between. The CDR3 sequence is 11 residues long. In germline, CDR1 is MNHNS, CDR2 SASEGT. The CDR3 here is CASSTRGTQYF. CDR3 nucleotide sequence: TGTGCCAGCAGCACTAGAGGGACCCAGTACTTC.

The CDR3 coding sequence is TGCGCCAGCAGTGAGTCGACGGGGGCGACCTACGAGCAGTACTTC. Its protein is CASSESTGATYEQYF. V is TRBV10-2 and J is TRBJ2-7; D possibly uses TRBD1 or TRBD2 (6 bases each). Trimming removed 0 bases from V and 2 bases from J, with 11 bases in between. CDR1 and CDR2 from the germline V gene are WSHSY and SAAADI. The CDR3 has 15 residues.

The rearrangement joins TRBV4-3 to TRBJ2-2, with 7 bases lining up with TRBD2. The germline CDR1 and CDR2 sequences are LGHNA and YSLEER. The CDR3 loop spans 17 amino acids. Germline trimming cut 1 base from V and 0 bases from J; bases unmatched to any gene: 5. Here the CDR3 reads CASSQGGGRANTGELFF. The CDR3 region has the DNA TGCGCCAGCAGCCAAGGAGGTGGGAGGGCGAACACCGGGGAGCTGTTTTTT.

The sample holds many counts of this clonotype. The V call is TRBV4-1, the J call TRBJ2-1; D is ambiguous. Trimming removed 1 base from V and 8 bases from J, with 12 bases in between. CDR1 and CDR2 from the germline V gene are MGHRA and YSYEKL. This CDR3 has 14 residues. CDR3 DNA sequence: TGCGCCAGCAGCCAAGCCGCCCCGGCTGATGAGCAGTTCTTC. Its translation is CASSQAAPADEQFF.

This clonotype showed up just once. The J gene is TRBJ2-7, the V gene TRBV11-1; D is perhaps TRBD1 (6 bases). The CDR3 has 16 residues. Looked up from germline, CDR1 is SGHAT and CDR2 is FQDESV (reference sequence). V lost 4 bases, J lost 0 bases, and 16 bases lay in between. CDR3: CASSSYRERTSYEQYF. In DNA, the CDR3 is TGTGCCAGCAGCTCCTACAGGGAGAGGACCTCCTACGAGCAGTACTTC.